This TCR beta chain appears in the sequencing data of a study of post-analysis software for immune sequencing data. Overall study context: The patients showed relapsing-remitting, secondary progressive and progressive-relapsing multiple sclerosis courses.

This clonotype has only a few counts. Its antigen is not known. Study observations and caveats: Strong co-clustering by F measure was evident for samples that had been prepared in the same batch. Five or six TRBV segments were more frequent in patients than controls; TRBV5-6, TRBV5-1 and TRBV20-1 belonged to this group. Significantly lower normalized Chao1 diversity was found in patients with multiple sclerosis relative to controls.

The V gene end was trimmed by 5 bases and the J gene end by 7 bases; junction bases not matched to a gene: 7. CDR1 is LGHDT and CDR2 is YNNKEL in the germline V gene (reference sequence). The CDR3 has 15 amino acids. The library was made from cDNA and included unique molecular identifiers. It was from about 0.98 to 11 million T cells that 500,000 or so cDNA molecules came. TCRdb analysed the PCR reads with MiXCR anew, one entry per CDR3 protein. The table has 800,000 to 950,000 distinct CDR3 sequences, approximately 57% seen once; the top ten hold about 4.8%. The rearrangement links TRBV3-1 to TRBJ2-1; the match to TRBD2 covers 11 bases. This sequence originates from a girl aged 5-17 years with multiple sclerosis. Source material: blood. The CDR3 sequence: CASSVAGGPGNEQFF. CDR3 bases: TGTGCCAGCAGCGTAGCGGGAGGGCCGGGGAATGAGCAGTTCTTC.